The source of this T cell receptor (beta chain) is a study of T cell responses to AZD1222 COVID-19 vaccine. Study information: Pooled in the analysis were second doses at about 4 or about 12 weeks. Study-wide points: Donors were mostly white British, more females; clonal diversity possibly underestimated.

Only in-frame clones appear in the TCRdb table, and some are missing; sequencing was by immunoSEQ multiplex PCR. This sample has 90,000 to 150,000 clones, with more than 75% found just once. Notes on this clone: Its target is not known.

This CDR3 has 19 amino acids. The receptor's source is an adult in good health. The V call is TRBV21-1, the J call TRBJ1-4; TRBD1 reflects the table's D call only, with no check against the DNA. TRBV21-1 has pseudogene status. This material consisted of peripheral blood, taken on day 0 of AZD1222 vaccination. The CDR3 region is CASSKQRGLRQDVNEKLFF. CDR3 in DNA: TGTGCCAGCAGCAAACAACGGGGCCTTCGACAGGATGTTAATGAAAAACTGTTTTTT.